Shown below are 7 T cell receptor beta chains from a single sample sequenced in a study of T cells expressing NK-cell markers. TCRdb re-called the 5' RACE reads and catalogs CDR3 proteins one per entry, DNA excluded. The table for this sample gives 200,000 to 300,000 distinct CDR3 sequences. Sequenced material: blood T cells: a sorted CD56 or NKG2C T cell subset, CD4+ or CD8+ T cells, or bulk PBMC T cells (not recorded which). These receptors were taken from a woman between 18 and 70 years old in good health.

The rearrangement uses TRBV5-1 and TRBJ1-1; there is no DNA to check the TCRdb D call of TRBD1. Germline loops: CDR1 SGHRS, CDR2 YFSETQ. CDR3 size: 12 residues. This CDR3 reads CASSAPAGEAFF.

V gene TRBV20-1 combines with J gene TRBJ2-7. Germline lookup yields CDR1 DFQATT and CDR2 SNEGSKA (reference sequence). CDR3 size: 13 residues. The CDR3 sequence is CSARGVSTYEQYF.

The rearrangement links TRBV10-3 to TRBJ2-3; TCRdb selects TRBD1, and the lack of DNA leaves this call unchecked. The CDR3 length is 13 residues. CDR1 and CDR2 (germline): ENHRY, SYGVKD. CDR3 sequence reads: CAISVRGTDTQYF.

The chain joins TRBV29-1 to TRBJ2-5; TCRdb's D call, TRBD1, is unchecked because there is no DNA. This CDR3 region has 11 residues. Germline V CDR1 and CDR2: SQVTM, ANQGSEA. The CDR3 spells CSAGPGETQYF.

The V and J genes are TRBV6-1 and TRBJ2-4; the TRBD1 assignment by TCRdb is unverifiable without DNA. The CDR3 contains 13 residues. The V gene's germline CDR1 is MNHNS and CDR2 SASEGT. The CDR3 spells CASRSTGRNIQYF.

This chain uses TRBV5-4 with TRBJ1-2; without DNA, the TCRdb call of TRBD1 cannot be checked. CDR3 length: 14 residues. Per germline, CDR1 SGHNT and CDR2 YYREEE (reference sequence). CDR3: CASSSGTGEGGYTF.

The chain joins TRBV20-1 to TRBJ2-6. In germline, CDR1 is DFQATT, CDR2 SNEGSKA (reference sequence). CDR3 length equals 15 residues. The CDR3 loop is CSASSQSSGANVLTF.